This T cell receptor (beta chain) was captured by sequencing in a study of cytotoxic CD8 clonotypes in ibrutinib-treated CLL. Study context: The group held over nine relapsed/refractory and around 15 treatment-naive patients, with fewer than 18 IGHV unmutated. Overall study findings and caveats: Baseline levels of clonality went above those of age-matched healthy donors and moved with circulating CD8+ T-cell counts. At ibrutinib response, clonality increased, and at progression it declined back toward baseline. Shared public clonotypes were rare, and on treatment they either got smaller or stayed the same.

As regards this clone: Its antigen is currently unknown.

Assay: immunoSEQ multiplex PCR; the TCRdb copy retains only in-frame clones and omits some. The sample lists about 14,000 clones, about 55% occurring once. Trimming left V 0 bases short and J 3 bases short, with 12 bases between. The CDR3 length is 15 residues. Germline V gene lookup returns CDR1 SGHRS and CDR2 YFSETQ. J is TRBJ1-1 and V is TRBV5-1; tentatively, D is TRBD1 (5 bases). This TCR was sampled from a human donor with chronic lymphocytic leukemia. The material was PBMCs, obtained at an approximately 22-month disease-progression time point, from a patient treated with ibrutinib. Here the CDR3 DNA reads TGCGCCAGCAGCTTGGAATGGGGAGGGGACACTGAAGCTTTCTTT. Translating it yields CASSLEWGGDTEAFF. Full variable domain (missing parts from reference TRBV5-1 and TRBJ1-1): KAGVTQTPRYLIKTRGQQVTLSCSPISGHRSVSWYQQTPGQGLQFLFEYFSETQRNKGNFPGRFSGRQFSNSRSEMNVSTLELGDSALYLCASSLEWGGDTEAFFGQGTRLTVV.